The clone carrying this TCR beta chain has more than one count but fewer than ten. Antigen specificity is unknown. The data are from a study of T-cell reconstitution after alpha-beta-depleted transplantation in children. Overall study findings and caveats: At the one-year point after transplant, T-cell counts and TCRbeta diversity were found to come mostly from T cells that had been newly produced.

A library of TCRbeta sequences, prepared with unique molecular identifiers, was generated. One entry per CDR3 protein results from TCRdb running MiXCR on the PCR reads. The table lists around 450,000 distinct CDR3 sequences, 16% of them singletons. The V gene lost 4 bases and the J gene lost 5 bases, with 11 bases spanning the gap. Germline lookup yields CDR1 LNHDA and CDR2 SQIVND (reference sequence). This CDR3 comprises 13 residues. This TCR was sampled from a boy younger than two who had a stem cell transplant for Wiskott-Aldrich syndrome, so the T cells may come from the graft donor. Here the sequenced sample was PBMCs, mostly from graft donor cells, taken 360 days after TCRalphabeta/CD19-depleted stem cell transplant. V usage is TRBV19 and J usage is TRBJ2-5, with no clear D. For the CDR3, the DNA is TGTGCCAGTAGTACCCTCCGAGGTGAGACCCAGTACTTC. As protein: CASSTLRGETQYF.